A single T cell receptor (beta chain) is shown here with its context. The data belong to a study of blood T cells in healthy people across ages. The CDR3 sequence is 18 residues long. The V and J ends lost 0 bases and 0 bases respectively, with 15 bases between them. Germline V gives CDR1 SGHTA, CDR2 FQGNSA. Primers used in a second PCR of about 6 to 11 cycles were a sample-barcoded 5' primer and a J-beta primer mix. TCRdb fed the 5' RACE reads into MiXCR, producing one record per CDR3 protein. The sample contains about 830,000 distinct CDR3 sequences, 62% of which appear only once. The specimen sequenced was blood. This chain connects TRBV7-2 to TRBJ2-1, with D perhaps matching TRBD1 (5 bases). The source of this sequence is a man aged 25-40 years in good health. CDR3 nucleotide sequence: TGTGCCAGCAGCTTAGCGCATGCAAGGGGTGGCTCCTACAATGAGCAGTTCTTC. It yields the protein CASSLAHARGGSYNEQFF. The complete variable domain, with remaining parts taken from reference TRBV7-2 and TRBJ2-1, reads GAGVSQSPSNKVTEKGKDVELRCDPISGHTALYWYRQSLGQGLEFLIYFQGNSAPDKSGLPSDRFSAERTGGSVSTLTIQRTQQEDSAVYLCASSLAHARGGSYNEQFFGPGTRLTVL.